Below are 9 T cell receptor beta chains sequenced from a single sample in a study of blood T cells in healthy people across ages (dated by TCRdb to 2015 to 2017). Library preparation was by 5' RACE. The reads were generated on an Illumina HiSeq 2500. The second PCR ran for about 6 to 12 cycles and used a J-beta primer mix along with a sample-barcoded 5' primer. The public reads were quality trimmed at Q25 with fastp and then assembled into clones with MiXCR by TCRdb, keeping productive beta chains. All rows with the same CDR3 protein become a single entry with the most common DNA and genes. This sample gives about 940,000 distinct CDR3 sequences in total; roughly 52% of them show up just once. The top ten constitute roughly 12% of the sample. The sequencing input was blood. These receptors were collected from a man aged 25-45 years in good health.

This sequence joins TRBV20-1 and TRBJ2-3; tentatively, D is TRBD1 or TRBD2 (6 bases each). Germline-derived CDR1 and CDR2 are DFQATT and SNEGSKA (reference sequence). V lost 5 bases and J lost 0, with 12 bases in between. The length of the CDR3 is 14 residues. In nucleotides, the CDR3 is TGCAGTGCTGAGGGGGGCCCAAGCACAGATACGCAGTATTTT. Protein: CSAEGGPSTDTQYF.

This chain joins TRBV14 and TRBJ2-7; TRBD1 or TRBD2 may be the D gene (6 bases each). This CDR3 is built from 14 residues. Trimming took off 4 bases at V and 4 bases at J, with 14 bases between the two ends. CDR1 SGHDN and CDR2 FVKESK come from the germline V gene. The CDR3 reads CASSPKGGSYEQYF. The CDR3, as DNA: TGTGCCAGCAGCCCCAAGGGGGGTTCATACGAGCAGTACTTC. Variable domain in full (rest from reference TRBV14 and TRBJ2-7): EAGVTQFPSHSVIEKGQTVTLRCDPISGHDNLYWYRRVMGKEIKFLLHFVKESKQDESGMPNNRFLAERTGGTYSTLKVQPAELEDSGVYFCASSPKGGSYEQYFGPGTRLTVT.

This chain joins TRBV4-1 and TRBJ1-4; D might be TRBD1 (5 bases). V shed 1 base and J shed 0 bases, with 9 bases lying between them. The length of the CDR3 is 16 residues. Germline CDR1 MGHRA, CDR2 YSYEKL. CDR3 DNA: TGCGCCAGCAGCCAAGGAGGGGTTGCAACTAATGAAAAACTGTTTTTT. This translates into CASSQGGVATNEKLFF.

This clonotype was picked up a small number of times. CDR3 coding DNA: TGTGCCAGCAGTGACGATGACAGGTTGGCTTACAATGAGCAGTTCTTC. Translating gives CASSDDDRLAYNEQFF. The chain has TRBV6-1 and TRBJ2-1; D may be TRBD1 (6 bases). This CDR3 spans 16 amino acids. Trimming shortened V by 3 bases and J by 4 bases, and 16 bases separated the two germline ends. CDR1 is MNHNS, CDR2 SASEGT, per germline.

The chain has TRBV3-1 and TRBJ2-7; no definite D call. The V gene lost 4 bases and the J gene lost 2 bases, with 15 bases spanning the gap. Germline CDR1 LGHDT, CDR2 YNNKEL (reference sequence). This CDR3 has 15 residues. The CDR3 DNA sequence: TGTGCCAGCAGCCCCCCTGTAGGGCAGGCCTACGAGCAGTACTTC. It specifies CASSPPVGQAYEQYF.

The chain uses TRBV20-1 and TRBJ2-7, with D maybe TRBD1 (7 bases). V dropped 0 bases and J dropped 4 bases, with 22 bases sitting between them. The CDR3 is made up of 17 amino acids. CDR1 and CDR2 from the germline V gene are DFQATT and SNEGSKA (reference sequence). CDR3 nucleotides: TGCAGTGCTAGAGACCCCCTCATCAGGGGGGAAGGGTACGAGCAGTACTTC. Amino acid sequence: CSARDPLIRGEGYEQYF.

This clonotype was picked up a small number of times. The chain uses TRBV6-5 and TRBJ1-2; TRBD1 matches 7 bases. V trimming: 6 bases; J trimming: 4 bases; junction bases outside the gene matches: 14. The CDR3 contains 16 residues. CDR1 MNHEY and CDR2 SVGAGI come from the germline V gene. The CDR3 coding sequence is TGTGCCAGCAGGAAAAGGGAGGGGGCTACTGCCTATGGCTACACCTTC. The encoded protein is CASRKREGATAYGYTF.

This clonotype has only one observation. The chain combines TRBV27 with TRBJ2-7; D is possibly TRBD1 (5 bases). V lost 11 bases and J 0 bases, leaving 14 bases between the germline ends. CDR3 length equals 13 residues. Per germline, CDR1 MNHEY and CDR2 SMNVEV (reference sequence). The CDR3 DNA reads TGTGCCGGCTGGGGCCGTAGCTCCTACGAGCAGTACTTC. It translates to CAGWGRSSYEQYF.

The chain employs TRBV7-2 and TRBJ2-7; a weak D match, TRBD2 (6 bases). Per the germline V gene, CDR1 is SGHTA and CDR2 is FQGNSA. The V gene lost 1 base and the J gene lost 4 bases, with 14 bases spanning the gap. CDR3 length: 15 residues. Written as DNA, the CDR3 is TGTGCCAGCAGCTTAGGGACACGAGGGAGGTACGAGCAGTACTTC. It is translated as CASSLGTRGRYEQYF.